The 32 T cell receptor beta chains presented below share a single source sample, sequenced in a study of cytomegalovirus exposure and HLA in healthy donors. In the PCR, 60 Vbeta and 13 Jbeta primers were used. The repertoire was sequenced with immunoSEQ multiplex PCR; TCRdb's copy has only in-frame clones and lacks some. Reported are more than 25,000 clones; the ten largest clones contain about 0.69%. The sequenced sample consisted of PBMCs. These TCRs come from a man aged 25 to 40 in good health and CMV-seronegative.

The chain combines TRBV6-5 with TRBJ2-3; D gene uncertain. V was cut by 0 bases and J by 0 bases, with 7 bases left in between. CDR3 length: 15 residues. Germline V gene lookup returns CDR1 MNHEY and CDR2 SVGAGI. In nucleotides, the CDR3 is TGTGCCAGCAGTTACTCAACAGTCAGCACAGATACGCAGTATTTT. Protein: CASSYSTVSTDTQYF.

The chain carries TRBV7-2 and TRBJ1-1; D is undetermined. Looked up from germline, CDR1 is SGHTA and CDR2 is FQGNSA. The CDR3 runs 14 residues. Deletions cut 1 base from V and 5 bases from J, with 11 bases between. CDR3 protein: CASSLVSAGTEAFF. CDR3 DNA: TGTGCCAGCAGCTTAGTCTCTGCGGGTACTGAAGCTTTCTTT.

This sequence joins TRBV29-1 and TRBJ1-2; TRBD1 aligns across 7 bases. Germline V gene lookup returns CDR1 SQVTM and CDR2 ANQGSEA. This CDR3 is 13 amino acids long. V lost 6 bases and J lost 7; bases outside the gene matches: 11. CDR3 DNA: TGCAGCGTGAGGACAGGAGGAAAAAGTGGCTACACCTTC. Encoded protein: CSVRTGGKSGYTF.

The genes are TRBV4-1 and TRBJ2-3; 14 positions match TRBD2. J was trimmed by 5 bases and V by 0 bases; bases with no gene match: 4. The germline V gene has CDR1 MGHRA and CDR2 YSYEKL. The length of the CDR3 is 17 residues. The CDR3 here is CASSQETSGRAIDTQYF. The CDR3 DNA reads TGCGCCAGCAGCCAAGAGACTAGCGGGAGGGCTATAGATACGCAGTATTTT.

The J gene is TRBJ2-5, the V gene TRBV18, with 9 bases lining up with TRBD1. The J call may not be correct, given that the DNA end is closer to TRBJ2-7. The germline CDR1 and CDR2 sequences are KGHSH and LQKENI. CDR3 length equals 16 residues. The CDR3 spells CASSPLSGTGIYEQYF. The CDR3 coding sequence is TGTGCCAGCTCACCACTATCCGGGACAGGGATCTACGAGCAGTACTTC.

This chain uses TRBV28 with TRBJ2-3, with D possibly TRBD2 on 7 matching bases. CDR3 length equals 17 residues. The V gene lost 3 bases and the J gene lost 5 bases, with 21 bases spanning the gap. Germline V lookup: CDR1 MDHEN, CDR2 SYDVKM. The CDR3 protein is CASSFSGGRGPVDTQYF. In DNA, the CDR3 is TGTGCCAGCAGTTTTTCGGGGGGCAGGGGTCCAGTAGATACGCAGTATTTT.

The V call is TRBV5-4, the J call TRBJ1-1, with TRBD1 matching over 8 bases. J was trimmed by 7 bases and V by 4 bases; bases with no gene match: 6. The CDR3 is made up of 13 amino acids. Germline V gene sequence: CDR1 SGHNT, CDR2 YYREEE (reference sequence). For the CDR3, the DNA is TGTGCCAGCAGCCAGGACAGGGATGGTGAAGCTTTCTTT. This sequence encodes CASSQDRDGEAFF.

This clone counts as medium-sized (0.01 to 0.1%) by frequency. The rearrangement uses TRBV10-3 and TRBJ1-4; D is undetermined. Germline V gives CDR1 ENHRY, CDR2 SYGVKD. The CDR3 runs to 13 residues. V lost 0 bases to trimming and J lost 8 bases, with 7 bases between them. The CDR3 DNA reads as TGTGCCATCAGTGAGTCCGGGTGGGAAAAACTGTTTTTT. It specifies CAISESGWEKLFF.

The rearrangement uses TRBV7-9 and TRBJ2-2, with TRBD2 matching over 10 bases. CDR1 and CDR2 from the germline V gene are SEHNR and FQNEAQ (reference sequence). J gave up 0 bases and V 1 base, and 2 bases lay outside the gene matches. The CDR3 consists of 17 residues. CDR3 DNA sequence: TGTGCCAGCAGCTTAGAACTAGCGGGAACGAACACCGGGGAGCTGTTTTTT. Protein sequence: CASSLELAGTNTGELFF. The entire variable domain, with the rest obtained from reference TRBV7-9 and TRBJ2-2, is as follows: DTGVSQNPRHKITKRGQNVTFRCDPISEHNRLYWYRQTLGQGPEFLTYFQNEAQLEKSRLLSDRFSAERPKGSFSTLEIQRTEQGDSAMYLCASSLELAGTNTGELFFGEGSRLTVL.

The J gene is TRBJ1-4, the V gene TRBV2; no clear D. There are 13 residues in the CDR3. Germline CDR1 is SNHLY and CDR2 is FYNNEI. V gave up 0 bases and J gave up 14 bases, with 13 bases separating them. CDR3 residues: CASSEAVTVGLFF. Written as DNA, the CDR3 is TGTGCCAGCAGTGAAGCGGTTACGGTCGGGCTGTTTTTT.

This chain links TRBV5-1 with TRBJ2-2; 7 bases agree with TRBD1. This CDR3 has 16 amino acids. The V and J ends lost 0 bases and 2 bases, in that order; junction bases with no gene match: 4. Germline CDR1 is SGHRS and CDR2 is YFSETQ. The CDR3 loop is CASSLAAGGNTGELFF. The DNA for the CDR3 is TGCGCCAGCAGCTTGGCGGCAGGGGGTAACACCGGGGAGCTGTTTTTT.

V and J are TRBV5-1 and TRBJ2-7, with 10 bases identical to TRBD1. The CDR3 consists of 15 residues. With 1 base clipped from V and 4 bases from J, the junction kept 5 bases outside the gene matches. Germline CDR1 and CDR2: SGHRS and YFSETQ. CDR3 in DNA: TGCGCCAGCAGCTTGAGGGGACAGGGGACATACGAGCAGTACTTC. Amino acid sequence: CASSLRGQGTYEQYF.

The chain has TRBV5-1 and TRBJ2-7; TRBD2 agrees at 9 bases. Germline V lookup: CDR1 SGHRS, CDR2 YFSETQ. Trimming cost V 2 bases and J 10 bases; bases outside gene matches: 10. CDR3 length: 14 amino acids. For the CDR3, the DNA is TGCGCCAGCAGCTTATATGGGACTAGCCGTTCTCAGTACTTC. It encodes CASSLYGTSRSQYF.

This sequence joins TRBV4-2 and TRBJ1-3; TRBD1 aligns across 9 bases. CDR3 length: 15 amino acids. After removal of 7 bases from V and 4 bases from J, the junction contained 8 bases not matched to a gene. The germline V gene encodes CDR1 LGHNA and CDR2 YNFKEQ. Here the CDR3 reads CASTSQGAGGNTIYF. CDR3 in DNA: TGTGCCAGCACCTCACAGGGGGCGGGCGGAAACACCATATATTTT.

The J gene is TRBJ2-7, the V gene TRBV10-3; 8 nucleotides match TRBD1. Germline CDR1 and CDR2: ENHRY and SYGVKD. The ends lost 9 bases at V and 2 bases at J; junction bases unmatched: 0. The CDR3 runs to 11 residues. CDR3 in DNA: TGTGCCATACAGGGGGCCTACGAGCAGTACTTC. Translating gives CAIQGAYEQYF.

CDR3 bases: TGTGCCAGTAGTCGGCAGGGGGCTTACATTCAGTACTTC. Translating gives CASSRQGAYIQYF. V is TRBV19 and J is TRBJ2-4; 8 nucleotides agree with TRBD1. The CDR3 has 13 amino acids. With V trimmed by 5 bases and J by 8 bases, 5 bases remained unmatched. The germline V gene has CDR1 LNHDA and CDR2 SQIVND (reference sequence).

The chain is built from TRBV7-9 and TRBJ1-1; the match to TRBD1 covers 7 bases. Germline CDR1 is SEHNR and CDR2 is FQNEAQ (reference sequence). CDR3 length: 13 amino acids. The ends lost 5 bases at V and 8 bases at J; junction bases unmatched: 8. Here the CDR3 reads CASSLTGLSEAFF. CDR3 nucleotides: TGTGCCAGCAGCCTGACAGGGTTATCGGAAGCTTTCTTT.

The V call is TRBV10-3, the J call TRBJ1-3; no clear D. This CDR3 has 13 residues. The V end was cut by 9 bases, the J end by 0 bases, with 9 bases between. From germline, CDR1 is ENHRY and CDR2 SYGVKD. DNA of the CDR3: TGTGCCATTTCAGGAATCTCTGGAAACACCATATATTTT. It encodes CAISGISGNTIYF.

The chain employs TRBV9 and TRBJ2-1; 9 bases line up with TRBD2. CDR1 SGDLS and CDR2 YYNGEE come from the germline V gene. The junction had 11 bases not matched to a gene; V was cut back by 7 bases and J by 9 bases. The CDR3 has 14 residues. CDR3 bases: TGTGCCAGCCAAACCGGGACTAGCAGGACTGAGCAGTTCTTC. Translation: CASQTGTSRTEQFF.

The chain has TRBV4-2 and TRBJ2-1; D is ambiguous. CDR1 is LGHNA and CDR2 is YNFKEQ in the germline V gene. The CDR3 covers 15 residues. Between the trimmed V and J ends, which lost 0 bases and 6 bases, there was a span of 12 bases. The CDR3 loop is CASSQDRGDFNEQFF. The CDR3 DNA reads TGTGCCAGCAGCCAAGATCGCGGAGACTTCAATGAGCAGTTCTTC.

The rearrangement uses TRBV2 and TRBJ2-7; D gene unclear. Germline V lookup: CDR1 SNHLY, CDR2 FYNNEI. The CDR3 is 12 amino acids. V shed 7 bases and J shed 1 base, with 8 bases lying between them. This chain's CDR3 is CASTRSSYEQYF. The DNA of the CDR3 is TGTGCCAGCACTCGCAGTTCCTACGAGCAGTACTTC.

V is TRBV4-3 and J is TRBJ1-6; tentative D call: TRBD1 (5 bases). V was cut by 0 bases and J by 7 bases, with 13 bases left in between. The germline V gene has CDR1 LGHNA and CDR2 YSLEER. The CDR3 runs to 16 residues. The CDR3 coding sequence is TGCGCCAGCAGCCAAGACTCGGGCGCAGGGAATTCACCCCTCCACTTT. It encodes CASSQDSGAGNSPLHF.

The chain is built from TRBV5-1 and TRBJ1-3; no reliable D call. Gene TRBJ2-2 matches the end of the DNA better, so the J call may be wrong. Germline CDR1 and CDR2: SGHRS and YFSETQ. This CDR3 has 14 amino acids. The DNA of the CDR3 is TGCGCCAGCAGCTTGGGGCTGAACACCGGGGAGCTGTTTTTT. Encoded protein: CASSLGLNTGELFF.

The gene calls are TRBV10-2 and TRBJ2-7, with 9 bases fitting TRBD2. There are 13 residues in the CDR3. V shed 6 bases and J 7 bases; nucleotides not matched to a gene: 7. Germline values: CDR1 WSHSY, CDR2 SAAADI. The CDR3 region has the DNA TGCGCCAGCAGCAGCGGGAGGTCCTGGGAGCAGTACTTC. Translated: CASSSGRSWEQYF.

The V gene is TRBV11-2, the J gene TRBJ2-1; possibly TRBD2 for D (5 bases). The CDR3 has 15 amino acids. V was shortened by 4 bases and J by 1 base, with 11 bases between the two germline ends. Germline CDR1 SGHAT, CDR2 FQNNGV. The CDR3 DNA reads TGTGCCAGCAGCTCTACTAGTGGTTCCTACAATGAGCAGTTCTTC. It specifies CASSSTSGSYNEQFF.

The chain recombines TRBV28 with TRBJ2-1; 13 nucleotides match TRBD2. Looked up from germline, CDR1 is MDHEN and CDR2 is SYDVKM. V lost 6 bases and J lost 5; bases outside the gene matches: 7. CDR3 length equals 16 residues. CDR3 coding DNA: TGTGCCAGCAGACTCTGGACTAGCGGGAGCCACAATGAGCAGTTCTTC. This codes for CASRLWTSGSHNEQFF.

DNA for the CDR3: TGCGCCAGCAGCTTGGGGACAGAGGTATACGAGCAGTACTTC. Amino acid sequence: CASSLGTEVYEQYF. This chain uses TRBV5-1 with TRBJ2-7; TRBD1 is a possible D gene (6 bases). The V end lost 0 bases, the J end lost 4 bases, and 11 bases lay between the germline ends. The CDR3 totals 14 residues. Germline CDR1 is SGHRS and CDR2 is YFSETQ.

The chain combines TRBV7-9 with TRBJ2-7; perhaps TRBD1 as D (5 bases). The CDR3 totals 15 residues. V was pared by 2 bases and J by 3 bases, with 14 bases between. Germline lookup yields CDR1 SEHNR and CDR2 FQNEAQ (reference sequence). CDR3 DNA: TGTGCCAGCAGCTTAAACCCAGGGCTAGGCTACGAGCAGTACTTC. This gives the protein CASSLNPGLGYEQYF.

This chain links TRBV30 with TRBJ2-3; 8 bases line up with TRBD2. Germline CDR1 GTSNPN, CDR2 SVGIG (reference sequence). CDR3 length equals 13 residues. The J segment lost 9 bases and the V segment lost 1 base, leaving 6 bases of the junction unmatched. CDR3 sequence: CAWSEAGAHTQYF. The CDR3 region has the DNA TGTGCCTGGAGTGAAGCGGGGGCACACACGCAGTATTTT.

V usage is TRBV5-1 and J usage is TRBJ2-5; D is undetermined. V lost 0 bases to trimming and J lost 1 base, with 13 bases between them. The CDR3 is 16 residues long. Germline lookup yields CDR1 SGHRS and CDR2 YFSETQ. CDR3 residues: CASSLGISGLQETQYF. The DNA of the CDR3 is TGCGCCAGCAGCTTGGGAATATCCGGTCTCCAAGAGACCCAGTACTTC.

The chain uses TRBV7-9 and TRBJ2-5, with 10 bases that match TRBD1. The V gene end was trimmed by 4 bases and the J gene end by 3 bases; junction bases not matched to a gene: 8. Germline loops: CDR1 SEHNR, CDR2 FQNEAQ (reference sequence). The CDR3 is 16 residues long. The CDR3 here is CASSYGDRGGEETQYF. DNA for the CDR3: TGTGCCAGCAGCTACGGGGACAGGGGAGGAGAAGAGACCCAGTACTTC.

CDR3 nucleotide sequence: TGTGCCAGTGCCCGAACCGGGACAGGTTATGGCTACACCTTC. This translates into CASARTGTGYGYTF. The V and J genes are TRBV19 and TRBJ1-2; 8 nucleotides align to TRBD1. Germline assignment: CDR1 LNHDA and CDR2 SQIVND (reference sequence). The V segment lost 8 bases and the J segment 5 bases; nucleotides outside the gene matches: 10. This CDR3 region has 14 residues.